The 10 T cell receptor beta chains presented below share a single source sample, sequenced in a study of T cell repertoires in aging, cancer and after chemotherapy. TRB rearrangements spanning V, D and J were amplified using mixed TRB-A/B primers. Each CDR3 protein gets one entry after TCRdb re-called the multiplex PCR reads with MiXCR. The sample shows thousands of distinct CDR3 sequences, about 56% of them seen only once. The template was genomic DNA from peripheral blood, not RNA. Sample: blood. Receptors were obtained from a human donor with a solid tumor.

The chain couples TRBV24-1 to TRBJ1-1; D might be TRBD1 (5 bases). Trimming cost V 3 bases and J 5 bases, with 15 bases left between them. In germline, CDR1 is KGHDR, CDR2 SFDVKD. CDR3 size: 15 residues. CDR3 amino acids: CATSDPRGPGTEAFF. The DNA for the CDR3 is TGTGCCACCAGTGATCCGAGGGGACCCGGGACTGAAGCTTTCTTT.

The V call is TRBV27, the J call TRBJ1-4; 9 bases are a match to TRBD1. From germline, CDR1 is MNHEY and CDR2 SMNVEV (reference sequence). With V trimmed by 6 bases and J by 11 bases, 16 bases remained unmatched. This CDR3 has 16 residues. CDR3 in DNA: TGTGCCAGCAGAACTACCCACAGGGGGCGTGGTGAGAAACTGTTTTTT. This encodes CASRTTHRGRGEKLFF.

The chain has TRBV11-2 and TRBJ2-7; no reliable D call. CDR1 SGHAT and CDR2 FQNNGV come from the germline V gene. This CDR3 is built from 12 residues. V was shortened by 0 bases and J by 9 bases, with 9 bases between the two germline ends. CDR3 residues: CASSLDRRGQYF. Written as DNA, the CDR3 is TGTGCCAGCAGCTTAGATCGCCGCGGGCAGTACTTC.

This clonotype was recorded a few times. V and J are TRBV29-1 and TRBJ2-7; TRBD1 might be the D (5 bases). Germline values: CDR1 SQVTM, CDR2 ANQGSEA. The CDR3 totals 13 residues. V lost 4 bases and J 4 bases, leaving 14 bases between the germline ends. Written as DNA, the CDR3 is TGCAGCGTTGCGGCAGGGATCCTATACGAGCAGTACTTC. Translating gives CSVAAGILYEQYF.

The chain carries TRBV24-1 and TRBJ2-7; 8 bases are shared with TRBD2. From germline, CDR1 is KGHDR and CDR2 SFDVKD. V was pared by 3 bases and J by 3 bases, with 9 bases of the junction left unmatched. The CDR3 contains 16 residues. The CDR3 region has the DNA TGTGCCACCAGTGATCCAGTCCGGGAGGGCATCTACGAGCAGTACTTC. It codes for CATSDPVREGIYEQYF.

CDR3 bases: TGTGCCAGCAGTTACTCACTACGGAACACTGAAGCTTTCTTT. Its translation: CASSYSLRNTEAFF. The J gene is TRBJ1-1, the V gene TRBV6-5; D is ambiguous. V lost 0 bases, J lost 1 base, and 6 bases lay in between. The V gene's germline CDR1 is MNHEY and CDR2 SVGAGI. This CDR3 has 14 amino acids.

V usage is TRBV5-1 and J usage is TRBJ1-2, with TRBD1 matching over 9 bases. J gave up 1 base and V 0 bases, and 7 bases lay outside the gene matches. The CDR3 covers 17 residues. Germline V gene sequence: CDR1 SGHRS, CDR2 YFSETQ. CDR3 bases: TGCGCCAGCAGCTTGGCCCAACGGACAGGGGTTAACTATGGCTACACCTTC. This gives the protein CASSLAQRTGVNYGYTF.

In its sample, this clonotype was seen a few times. CDR3: CASAFHVSAQPQHF. In DNA form, the CDR3 reads TGTGCCAGCGCATTCCACGTTTCGGCGCAGCCCCAGCATTTT. V gene TRBV28 combines with J gene TRBJ1-5; no firm D call. Germline values: CDR1 MDHEN, CDR2 SYDVKM. This CDR3 has 14 residues. The V gene lost 8 bases and the J gene lost 7 bases, with 18 bases spanning the gap.

The chain employs TRBV27 and TRBJ2-7, with D unclear. CDR3 size: 13 residues. Trimming removed 1 base from V and 6 bases from J, with 10 bases in between. CDR1 and CDR2 from the germline V gene are MNHEY and SMNVEV (reference sequence). Written as DNA, the CDR3 is TGTGCCAGCAGTTTATTGGTACCCGGCGAGCAGTACTTC. Amino acid sequence: CASSLLVPGEQYF.

V usage is TRBV6-5 and J usage is TRBJ2-7; D is perhaps TRBD2 (5 bases). The CDR3 runs 15 residues. The ends were cut back, 2 bases at V and 1 base at J, with 12 bases in the middle. Germline CDR1 and CDR2: MNHEY and SVGAGI. The CDR3 is CASSYTADFSYEQYF. The CDR3 DNA sequence: TGTGCCAGCAGTTACACAGCGGACTTTTCCTACGAGCAGTACTTC.